The clone carrying this TCR beta chain is a singleton in its sample. This specimen belongs to a study of OX40 agonist ivuxolimab in advanced cancers. Study-level information: Three patients had partial responses: one hepatocellular carcinoma, two cutaneous melanoma.

The assay was immunoSEQ multiplex PCR, and TCRdb's table has in-frame clones only and misses some. This table has tens of thousands of clones, approximately 90% appearing once. There are 11 residues in the CDR3. The V gene's germline CDR1 is SGHAT and CDR2 FQDESV (reference sequence). The germline V and J ends were trimmed by 4 bases and 10 bases, with 10 bases remaining between them. Sample: CD4+ or CD8+ T cells sorted from blood, taken in a trial of the OX40 agonist ivuxolimab. The chain couples TRBV11-1 to TRBJ2-5, with D unresolved. This clonotype was sampled from an adult with an advanced solid tumor such as melanoma, head and neck, liver or kidney cancer. Written as DNA, the CDR3 is TGTGCCAGCAGCTATGTTGGTGACCAGTACTTC. Amino acid sequence: CASSYVGDQYF. The whole variable domain, remainder taken from reference TRBV11-1 and TRBJ2-5, is EAEVAQSPRYKITEKSQAVAFWCDPISGHATLYWYRQILGQGPELLVQFQDESVVDDSQLPKDRFSAERLKGVDSTLKIQPAELGDSAMYLCASSYVGDQYFGPGTRLLVL.